This T cell receptor (beta chain) was recovered during a study of technical replicates of blood from a few donors. Only in-frame clones appear in the TCRdb table, and some are missing; sequencing was by immunoSEQ multiplex PCR. The table shows 60,000 to 85,000 clones, with about 94% occurring only once. Germline V gene sequence: CDR1 SGDLS, CDR2 YYNGEE. Trimming pared 0 bases from V and 8 bases from J, leaving 12 bases between. The CDR3 has 14 residues. Material: T cells isolated from PBMCs. The sequence derives from a human donor in good health. The chain carries TRBV9 and TRBJ2-1; a weak D match, TRBD2 (6 bases). CDR3 nucleotide sequence: TGTGCCAGCAGCGTAGCGGGAGCGATCCATGAGCAGTTCTTC. It encodes CASSVAGAIHEQFF.